Listed below are T cell receptor beta chains from one sample, sequenced in a study of cytomegalovirus exposure and HLA in healthy donors. Sequenced by immunoSEQ multiplex PCR; TCRdb stores in-frame clones only, minus some. The profile covers fewer than 150,000 clones, with roughly 85% appearing a single time and 6.5% taken by the ten largest. Sequencing used PBMCs. The receptors were gathered from a man in his forties or fifties in good health and CMV-seropositive. The CDR3 runs from the conserved cysteine through the conserved F or W. D genes are given only for firm matches. Clone size is shown for a subset of rows, as once, few, many or a class of expanded clone.

j_call clone_size cdr3_length d_call v_call cdr3_aa cdr3_nt
TRBJ2-4 NA 15 NA TRBV6-5 CASSTTVEAKNIQYF TGTGCCAGCAGTACCACGGTCGAAGCCAAAAACATTCAGTACTTC
TRBJ1-1 NA 12 NA TRBV25-1 CASSLMNTEAFF TGTGCCAGCTCCCTAATGAACACTGAAGCTTTCTTT
TRBJ1-2 NA 16 TRBD1 TRBV29-1 CSVLITGGTANYGYTF TGCAGCGTCCTGATCACAGGGGGGACAGCTAACTATGGCTACACCTTC
TRBJ2-7 once 15 TRBD1 TRBV16 CASSQGQGELWEQYF TGTGCCAGCAGCCAGGGGCAGGGGGAGTTGTGGGAGCAGTACTTC
TRBJ1-1 NA 13 NA TRBV6-4 CASSVTGNTEAFF TGTGCCAGCAGTGTTACAGGGAACACTGAAGCTTTCTTT
TRBJ2-2 few 14 NA TRBV11-2 CASSPSSYTGELFF TGTGCCAGCAGCCCCTCGAGCTACACCGGGGAGCTGTTTTTT
TRBJ1-4 NA 14 NA TRBV7-9 CASSLIQDNEKLFF TGTGCCAGCAGCTTAATCCAGGATAATGAAAAACTGTTTTTT
TRBJ2-4 NA 14 TRBD1 TRBV5-1 CASSWQGQANIQYF TGCGCCAGCAGCTGGCAGGGACAGGCAAACATTCAGTACTTC
TRBJ2-1 NA 15 NA TRBV5-4 CASSFPTSFADEQFF TGTGCCAGCAGCTTTCCCACGTCATTCGCGGATGAGCAGTTCTTC
TRBJ1-2 NA 15 NA TRBV4-1 CASSQGAIGIAGYTF TGCGCCAGCAGCCAAGGGGCTATCGGGATAGCTGGCTACACCTTC
TRBJ1-1 NA 14 TRBD1 TRBV15 CATNWGQGRTEAFF TGTGCCACCAATTGGGGACAGGGTCGGACTGAAGCTTTCTTT
TRBJ2-1 NA 13 NA TRBV2 CASSTSDRNEQFF TGTGCCAGCAGTACCTCCGACAGGAATGAGCAGTTCTTC
TRBJ2-3 NA 17 TRBD2 TRBV7-2 CASSLLAGAGGTDTQYF TGTGCCAGCAGCTTATTAGCGGGAGCGGGTGGGACAGATACGCAGTATTTT
TRBJ2-2 NA 15 TRBD2 TRBV10-3 CAISPSGRDTGELFF TGTGCCATCAGCCCTAGCGGGAGGGACACCGGGGAGCTGTTTTTT
TRBJ1-4 few 14 TRBD1 TRBV6-6 CASKDSQGDEKLFF TGTGCCAGCAAGGACAGCCAGGGGGATGAAAAACTGTTTTTT
TRBJ2-1 NA 18 TRBD2 TRBV7-6 CASSYDPKRGISYNEQFF TGTGCCAGCAGCTATGACCCCAAGCGGGGGATCTCCTACAATGAGCAGTTCTTC
TRBJ2-3 NA 16 NA TRBV7-9 CASSASYGYPTDTQYF TGTGCCAGCAGCGCTTCCTACGGTTACCCCACAGATACGCAGTATTTT
TRBJ1-2 NA 14 NA TRBV28 CASFYPGGGYGYTF TGTGCCAGCTTCTACCCGGGGGGCGGGTATGGCTACACCTTC
TRBJ2-7 NA 13 TRBD1 TRBV28 CASGDRGTREQYF TGTGCCAGCGGGGACAGGGGAACGAGGGAGCAGTACTTC
TRBJ2-3 NA 16 NA TRBV5-1 CASSLSTGPSTDTQYF TGCGCCAGCAGCTTGAGTACAGGGCCTAGCACAGATACGCAGTATTTT
TRBJ2-7 NA 16 NA TRBV27 CASSLLGAVSSYEQYF TGTGCCAGCAGTTTATTGGGGGCAGTCAGCTCCTACGAGCAGTACTTC
TRBJ2-1 NA 13 NA TRBV5-4 CASSLGQAGEQFF TGTGCCAGCAGCTTGGGACAGGCAGGTGAGCAGTTCTTC
TRBJ2-7 NA 15 TRBD2 TRBV6-6 CASSYGAGGPYEQYF TGTGCCAGCAGTTACGGAGCGGGAGGGCCCTACGAGCAGTACTTC
TRBJ2-7 NA 13 TRBD1 TRBV6-1 CASKGTGVAEQYF TGTGCCAGCAAGGGAACAGGGGTGGCGGAGCAGTACTTC
TRBJ2-3 NA 15 NA TRBV5-1 CASSLGGRGGDTQYF TGCGCCAGCAGCTTGGGCGGAAGGGGGGGAGATACGCAGTATTTT
TRBJ2-1 NA 13 TRBD2 TRBV18 CASSSTSGAEQFF TGTGCCAGCTCATCCACTAGCGGGGCCGAGCAGTTCTTC